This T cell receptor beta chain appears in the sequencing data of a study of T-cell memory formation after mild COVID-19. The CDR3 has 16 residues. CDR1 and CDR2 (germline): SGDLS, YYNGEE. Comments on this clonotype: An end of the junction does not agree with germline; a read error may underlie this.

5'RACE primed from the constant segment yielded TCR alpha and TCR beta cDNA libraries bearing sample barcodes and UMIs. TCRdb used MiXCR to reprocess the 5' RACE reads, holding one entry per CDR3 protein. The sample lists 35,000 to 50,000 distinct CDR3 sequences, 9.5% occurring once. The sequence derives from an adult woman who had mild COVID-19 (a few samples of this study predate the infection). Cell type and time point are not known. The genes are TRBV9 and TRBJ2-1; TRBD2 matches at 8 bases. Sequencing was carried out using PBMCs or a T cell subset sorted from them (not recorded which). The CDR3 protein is CASSPGGVGGGYNEQF. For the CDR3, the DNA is TGTGCCAGCAGCCCCGGAGGAGTCGGCGGGGGGTACAATGAGCAGTTC.